Following are 2 T cell receptor beta chains from one sample sequenced in a study of blood T cell repertoires in COVID-19. Only in-frame clones appear in the TCRdb table, and some are missing; sequencing was by immunoSEQ multiplex PCR. The sample has 250,000 to 300,000 clones; over 70% are singletons. Source material: peripheral blood. These receptors all come from an elderly woman with acute or convalescent COVID-19.

V gene TRBV2 combines with J gene TRBJ2-7; 8 bases align to TRBD1. This CDR3 region has 19 residues. The trim removed 0 bases at V and 3 bases at J, leaving 16 bases unmatched. CDR1 is SNHLY and CDR2 is FYNNEI in the germline V gene. CDR3 nucleotides: TGTGCCAGCAGTGAAGCGCTCTGGCGGAGGACAGGGCGCGTCTACGAGCAGTACTTC. This translates into CASSEALWRRTGRVYEQYF.

The chain joins TRBV6-5 to TRBJ1-3, with TRBD1 matching 8 bases. The germline CDR1 and CDR2 sequences are MNHEY and SVGAGI. The CDR3 is 14 amino acids. The trim removed 6 bases at V and 0 bases at J, leaving 1 base unmatched. The CDR3 DNA is TGTGCCAGCAGCACAGGGGGCTCTGGAAACACCATATATTTT. Translated, it gives CASSTGGSGNTIYF.